This T cell receptor (beta chain) was documented in a study of T cell clones after liver transplantation (dated by TCRdb to between 2017 and 2020). The study in broad terms: The samples were obtained from ITN030ST, a randomized trial that attempted immunosuppression withdrawal within 2 years after liver transplantation. Blood samples were collected pre-transplant, then pre-randomization ahead of withdrawal, and finally post-randomization once withdrawal had either been completed or failed. Three of the eight recipients were HCV-positive; the others were transplanted for non-autoimmune, non-viral indications. To count as tolerant, a recipient had to stay completely off immunosuppression for at least one year without liver enzymes climbing beyond twice the upper limit of normal. The study cohort included 8 liver transplant recipients, of whom 3 were classified as tolerant and 5 as non-tolerant. The subjects received no induction therapy and were kept on standard immunosuppression until randomization at 12-24 months post-transplant. Donor-reactive T cell clones were identified using TCRbeta sequencing after a pre-transplant mixed lymphocyte reaction and were then followed in post-transplant blood. Third party-reactive TCRbeta sequences were also identified from pre-transplant MLRs to serve as an antigen-independent comparator for donor-reactive sequences.

Thawed unstimulated PBMCs were stained for CD3, CD4 and CD8 and FACS-sorted into CD3+CD4+ and CD3+CD8+ populations. Randomization to immunosuppression withdrawal applied to every one of the 8 studied subjects. The Qiagen DNeasy Blood and Tissue Kit was used for isolation of genomic DNA. General findings and caveats noted by the study authors: Because no allograft tissue specimens were available, donor-reactive T cells may have migrated into the graft instead of being deleted. The decline in donor-reactive sequences exceeded the decline in third party-reactive sequences, suggesting partial antigen-specific deletion that was unrelated to withdrawal success. A significant post-transplant decrease in circulating donor-reactive CD4 TCRbeta sequences was observed in most of the 8 subjects, irrespective of tolerance or HCV status. In a couple of subjects, low numbers of available donor cells limited the measurable donor-reactive repertoire. When repertoire turnover was taken into account, detection of donor-reactive sequences was significantly reduced in 7 of 8 subjects for CD4 and in 8 of 8 subjects for CD8. The conclusions were preliminary, being limited by small, heterogeneous patient numbers and by non-standardized post-transplant time points.

Note on this clone: Its antigen target is currently unknown. Base quality data are lacking; no much larger clone is found one base away.

Including the terminal cysteine and phenylalanine, the CDR3 comprises 13 residues. The entry retains the CDR3 DNA only, 39 bases that are in frame from base 1. For CDR1 and CDR2, the germline V gene lists SNHLY and FYNNEI. The V and J ends are trimmed by 6 bases and 4 bases, leaving 12 bases between them. High-throughput TCRbeta CDR3 sequencing of frozen genomic DNA was performed by immunoSEQ, including PCR amplification, mapping, bias correction and internal controls. The authors' analysis ran thus. Only productive rearrangements were retained, and each unique TCRbeta sequence was defined by its CDR3 nucleotide sequence together with its V and J gene. For a sequence to be called donor-reactive, it needed a frequency of at least 0.01% and at least 5-fold expansion in CFSE-low cells compared with unstimulated pre-transplant cells. Minimum frequency thresholds were set for each subject based on the unstimulated sample with the lowest template count, ensuring at least 90% detection power. Repertoire turnover was measured by Jensen-Shannon divergence between the top 1000 TCRbeta sequences post- and pre-transplant. Changes in detection of donor-reactive sequences were assessed with two-sided Fisher's exact tests. Not all clones reach the TCRdb copy of this immuneACCESS table, which keeps in-frame sequences only. Checked studies attribute under half of the gap to unresolved V genes and leave the rest unexplained. The V and J calls and the clone size are those of that table, but D and trimming were determined from the DNA. Within this sample are 55,000 to 75,000 clones, with 70% of them counted one time only. The ten largest clones represent 2.5% to 3% of the sample.

This sample comprised CD4+ T cells from blood, obtained at the approximately 16-month timepoint. This TCR was recovered from a human patient who received a liver transplant. Because of the transplant, the T cells may be the graft donor's rather than the patient's own. Recombination joined TRBV2 with TRBJ1-2, with TRBD1 as a weak D call on 5 bases. The DNA is TGTGCCAGCAGGGGGGGTGCGGCCTATGGCTACACCTTC. It is translated as CASRGGAAYGYTF.